This TCR beta chain emerged from a study of early stage breast cancer tumors. TCRdb's copy holds only in-frame clones and misses some; the assay was immunoSEQ multiplex PCR. The repertoire holds 32,000 or so clones, with 72% as singletons. The germline gives CDR1 SGHAT, CDR2 FQNNGV. The CDR3 has 16 residues. The trim removed 5 bases at V and 6 bases at J, leaving 14 bases unmatched. The chain joins TRBV11-2 to TRBJ2-7; 9 nucleotides align to TRBD1. Sequenced material: blood. The TCR comes from a person aged 45-60 years with breast cancer. CDR3: CASSKIAGTGRSEQYF. The CDR3 bases are TGTGCCAGCAGCAAAATAGCCGGGACAGGGAGGAGCGAGCAGTACTTC.